A selection of T cell receptor beta chains follows, all from one sample in a study of response to subunit inactivated influenza vaccine. TCRdb called the RT-PCR reads again in MiXCR, with one record for every CDR3 protein. The table lists more than 700,000 distinct CDR3 sequences, around 20% of them singletons. Material: PBMCs from blood, obtained approximately 5 days after vaccination. Every receptor here comes from a man aged 45 to 65 who received an inactivated influenza vaccine. Each CDR3 is given with its conserved first and last residue. Each record gives: J gene, D gene, V gene, clone size, CDR3 DNA, CDR3 protein. The D gene is left open where the match is weak. Clone size appears in some rows only: once, few, many, or a class for an expanded clone.

TRBJ2-7	NA	TRBV10-3	few	TGTGCCATCAGTGAAATCGGAAACGAGCAGTACTTC	CAISEIGNEQYF
TRBJ2-3	TRBD2	TRBV20-1	NA	TGCAGTGCCTCAACTAGCGGGGCCCGCACAGATACGCAGTATTTT	CSASTSGARTDTQYF
TRBJ2-1	TRBD2	TRBV20-1	NA	TGCAGTGCTAGAGGTGGTAGCGGGAGCTCCTACAATGAGCAGTTCTTC	CSARGGSGSSYNEQFF
TRBJ1-4	NA	TRBV7-6	few	TGTGCCAGCAGCCCGATGACAGCAACTAATGAAAAACTGTTTTTT	CASSPMTATNEKLFF
TRBJ2-5	TRBD2	TRBV10-3	few	TGTGCCATCAGTGGTAGCGGGAGCGGTGAGACCCAGTACTTC	CAISGSGSGETQYF
TRBJ2-7	TRBD1	TRBV20-1	few	TGCAGTGCAACCGACAGGGGGAACGAGCAGTACTTC	CSATDRGNEQYF
TRBJ2-2	NA	TRBV5-1	many	TGCGCCAGCAGCTTGGTTCCCGGACACCTGGGAAGGACCGGGGAGCTGTTTTTT	CASSLVPGHLGRTGELFF
TRBJ1-5	NA	TRBV12-3/TRBV12-4	NA	TGTGCCAGCAGTTTATGGGGGTTCAATCAGCCCCAGCATTTT	CASSLWGFNQPQHF
TRBJ2-1	NA	TRBV7-2	NA	TGTGCCAGCAGCTCTACACAGTATTCTCGCAATGAGCAGTTCTTC	CASSSTQYSRNEQFF
TRBJ2-7	NA	TRBV6-1	few	TGTGCCAGCAGTCCCCTGGGGACTGACTCCTACGAGCAGTACTTC	CASSPLGTDSYEQYF
TRBJ1-1	NA	TRBV20-1	NA	TGCAGTGCTAGAACAGGGCGAGCGGCGGCTGAAGCTTTCTTT	CSARTGRAAAEAFF
TRBJ1-6	NA	TRBV11-2	many	TGTGCCAGCAGCTTGAGCTCCTATAATTCACCCCTCCACTTT	CASSLSSYNSPLHF
TRBJ1-5	TRBD1	TRBV12-3/TRBV12-4	NA	TGTGCCAGCAAGAAAGAGGGGGCCGTCAATCAGCCCCAGCATTTT	CASKKEGAVNQPQHF
TRBJ2-1	NA	TRBV6-5	NA	TGTGTCAGCAGAAACTACGGGAATGAGCAGTTCTTC	CVSRNYGNEQFF
TRBJ2-7	TRBD1	TRBV12-3/TRBV12-4	NA	TGTGCCAGCAGTTTAACGACAGGGGCTGGATACGAGCAGTACTTC	CASSLTTGAGYEQYF
TRBJ1-6	NA	TRBV12-3/TRBV12-4	many	TGTGCCAGCAGTTTATCGGGACCGAATAATTCACCCCTCCACTTT	CASSLSGPNNSPLHF
TRBJ1-3	NA	TRBV5-5	NA	TGTGCCAGCAGCTTAACAGTTTGGGACTCTGGAAACACCATATATTTT	CASSLTVWDSGNTIYF
TRBJ2-3	NA	TRBV7-9	few	TGTGCCAGCAGCTCTCTGCGGGGCGGCACAGATACGCAGTATTTT	CASSSLRGGTDTQYF
TRBJ2-3	NA	TRBV5-1	NA	TGCGCCAGCAGCTTGGGGTCCATCACAGATACGCAGTATTTT	CASSLGSITDTQYF
TRBJ2-3	TRBD1	TRBV27	NA	TGTGCCAGCAGTTCCCGACTCGACAGGGTCGACACAGATACGCAGTATTTT	CASSSRLDRVDTDTQYF
TRBJ2-1	TRBD2	TRBV6-2/TRBV6-3	NA	TGTGCCAGCAGTTACTCGATTCTAGCGGGGGAGTCCTACAATGAGCAGTTCTTC	CASSYSILAGESYNEQFF
TRBJ2-5	NA	TRBV20-1	few	TGCAGTGCTAGAGGGAAAGGGGGCCAAGAGACCCAGTACTTC	CSARGKGGQETQYF
TRBJ2-1	NA	TRBV6-2/TRBV6-3	few	TGTGCCAGCAGTTACTCGGGGCTGGGGCGTAACCTGCTAGCCCACTCCTACAATGAGCAGTTCTTC	CASSYSGLGRNLLAHSYNEQFF
TRBJ2-1	TRBD2	TRBV5-1	many	TGCGCCAGCAGCATCCTAGCGGGTGAGCAGTTCTTC	CASSILAGEQFF